A selection of T cell receptor beta chains follows, all from one sample in a study of blood T cell repertoires in COVID-19. Repertoires were generated with immunoSEQ multiplex PCR, while TCRdb's copy carries only in-frame clones and drops some. This table has approximately 200,000 clones, around 90% appearing once. The sample consisted of PBMCs or T cells enriched from blood (not recorded which). The receptors here all came from a woman in her thirties who had been exposed to COVID-19. CDR3s include the opening cysteine and the closing phenylalanine or tryptophan. The order of the fields is V gene, J gene, D gene, clone size, CDR3 protein, CDR3 DNA. D genes are given only for firm matches. Some rows mark clone size as missing; the rest say once, few, many or name a class of expanded clone.

>TRBV5-1|TRBJ1-4|NA|few
CASSLNGGRGNEKLFF
TGCGCCAGCAGCTTGAACGGGGGAAGAGGTAATGAAAAACTGTTTTTT
>TRBV7-3|TRBJ2-2|NA|NA
CASSRFIRTNSNTGELFF
TGTGCCAGCAGTCGATTTATTAGGACAAATTCGAACACCGGGGAGCTGTTTTTT
>TRBV5-4|TRBJ2-3|TRBD2|once
CASSSEAGGPPDTQYF
TGTGCCAGCAGCTCCGAAGCGGGAGGGCCTCCAGATACGCAGTATTTT
>TRBV11-2|TRBJ2-7|NA|NA
CASSPRSGRYEQYF
TGTGCCAGCAGCCCCAGGTCAGGTCGCTACGAGCAGTACTTC
>TRBV9|TRBJ1-1|NA|NA
CASSVGARGRAEAFF
TGTGCCAGCAGCGTAGGGGCCAGGGGTAGAGCTGAAGCTTTCTTT
>TRBV11-2|TRBJ2-5|NA|NA
CASSLGGVGQETQYF
TGTGCCAGCAGCTTAGGGGGGGTAGGCCAAGAGACCCAGTACTTC
>TRBV15|TRBJ1-6|TRBD1|few
CATSTRTGGGSPLHF
TGTGCCACCAGCACCCGGACAGGGGGAGGATCACCCCTCCACTTT
>TRBV10-3|TRBJ2-3|NA|NA
CAISESGDTQYF
TGTGCCATCAGTGAGTCCGGAGATACGCAGTATTTT
>TRBV28|TRBJ2-3|NA|NA
CASSSAEGTDTQYF
TGTGCCAGCAGTTCCGCCGAGGGTACAGATACGCAGTATTTT
>TRBV2|TRBJ2-1|NA|NA
CASSEEAGGVNNEQFF
TGTGCCAGCAGTGAAGAGGCAGGAGGGGTTAACAATGAGCAGTTCTTC
>TRBV28|TRBJ1-4|NA|NA
CASRMAAWAARDEKLFF
TGTGCCAGCAGGATGGCAGCCTGGGCGGCCAGGGATGAAAAACTGTTTTTT